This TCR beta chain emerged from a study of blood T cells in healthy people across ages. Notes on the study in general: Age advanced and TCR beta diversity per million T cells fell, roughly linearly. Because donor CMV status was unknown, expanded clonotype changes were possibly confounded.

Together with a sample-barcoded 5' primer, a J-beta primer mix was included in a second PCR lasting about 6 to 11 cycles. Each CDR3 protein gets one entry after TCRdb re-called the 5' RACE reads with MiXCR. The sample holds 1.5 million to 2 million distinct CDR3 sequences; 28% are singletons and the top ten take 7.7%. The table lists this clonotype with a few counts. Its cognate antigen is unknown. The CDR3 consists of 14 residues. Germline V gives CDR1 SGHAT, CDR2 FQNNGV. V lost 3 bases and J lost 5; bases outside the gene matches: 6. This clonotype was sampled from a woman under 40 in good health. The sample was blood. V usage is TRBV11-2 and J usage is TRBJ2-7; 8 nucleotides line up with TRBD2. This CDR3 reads CASSLAGGWDEQYF. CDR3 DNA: TGTGCCAGCAGCTTGGCGGGAGGATGGGACGAGCAGTACTTC.